This is a list of T cell receptor beta chains from one sample in a study of T cells of healthy individuals. TCRdb fed the 5' RACE reads into MiXCR, producing one record per CDR3 protein. Of over 95,000 distinct CDR3 sequences in the sample, approximately 16% are singletons; the top ten hold 6.2%. The receptors derive from a human donor in good health. Each CDR3 is given with its conserved first and last residue. D genes are given only for firm matches. Clone size is stated in some rows and not others, as once, few, many or a class when expanded.

>.|TRBJ2-7|.|TRBV27
TGTGCCAGCAGTCCCTCAGGATCCGAGCAGTACTTC
CASSPSGSEQYF
>.|TRBJ1-5|few|TRBV5-5
TGTGCCAGCAGCTTGGAGCCGGGACGAAGCAATCAGCCCCAGCATTTT
CASSLEPGRSNQPQHF
>.|TRBJ2-1|many|TRBV10-3
TGTGCCATCAGTGAGTCAGTGGGAGCTAAAGAGCAGTTCTTC
CAISESVGAKEQFF
>.|TRBJ2-7|few|TRBV10-3
TGTGCCATCACCGCAGGACAGATGAGCTCCTACGAGCAGTACTTC
CAITAGQMSSYEQYF
>TRBD1|TRBJ2-1|many|TRBV5-6
TGTGCCAGCAGCTTGGGGACAGGCAATGAGCAGTTCTTC
CASSLGTGNEQFF
>.|TRBJ2-1|many|TRBV28
TGTGCCAGCACCGTGACCGGAAATGAGCAGTTCTTC
CASTVTGNEQFF
>.|TRBJ2-2|many|TRBV6-1
TGTGCCAGCACCGGACGGGGCGCGAACACCGGGGAGCTGTTTTTT
CASTGRGANTGELFF
>.|TRBJ1-5|.|TRBV15
TGTGCCACCAGCAGCGGGGGGCTTTCCAATCAGCCCCAGCATTTT
CATSSGGLSNQPQHF
>TRBD2|TRBJ2-7|.|TRBV20-1
TGCAGTGTTACCGGGACTAGCGTCGACGAGCAGTACTTC
CSVTGTSVDEQYF
>.|TRBJ2-2|few|TRBV27
TGTGCCAGCAGTTTATATGAGGTTGGCACCGGGGAGCTGTTTTTT
CASSLYEVGTGELFF
>.|TRBJ1-1|.|TRBV20-1
TGCAGTGCCCACGTACGGGGTTCTGAGCCTTTCTTT
CSAHVRGSEPFF
>.|TRBJ2-3|few|TRBV7-2
TGTGCCAGCAGCTTACATCGCAAAGGGGGCACAGATACGCAGTATTTT
CASSLHRKGGTDTQYF
>.|TRBJ2-5|many|TRBV12-3/TRBV12-4
TGTGCCAGCAGTTCCGTCGACGGCCGGGGGTACTTC
CASSSVDGRGYF
>.|TRBJ1-5|few|TRBV28
TGTGCCAGCAGGGTACTAAGGAGCGCAGGACATAGCAATCAGCCCCAGCATTTT
CASRVLRSAGHSNQPQHF
>.|TRBJ2-5|few|TRBV20-1
TGCAGTGCTAGTGAGCCCGGGCAGGAGACCCAGTACTTC
CSASEPGQETQYF
>.|TRBJ1-6|many|TRBV2
TGTGCCAGCAGTTTTTCTCCGGGACCGCCGCCATTT
CASSFSPGPPPF
>TRBD1|TRBJ2-7|.|TRBV20-1
TGCAGTGCTCCGAGACAGGGGGGCCACGAGCAGTACTTC
CSAPRQGGHEQYF
>TRBD2|TRBJ2-2|.|TRBV4-1
TGCGCCAGCAGCCAAGATCCGGCTAGCGGGACCGGGGAGCTGTTTTTT
CASSQDPASGTGELFF
>TRBD1|TRBJ2-7|.|TRBV5-8
TGTGCCAGCAGCTCCAGGGGGCTCTCCTACGAGCAGTACTTC
CASSSRGLSYEQYF
>.|TRBJ1-1|.|TRBV5-8
TGTGCCAGCAGCTGGGACCGATTGAACACTGAAGCTTTCTTT
CASSWDRLNTEAFF
>.|TRBJ2-2|.|TRBV7-8
TGTGCCAGCAGCATCGTCGGGGCCGGGGAGCTGTTTTTT
CASSIVGAGELFF
>.|TRBJ2-3|.|TRBV10-3
TGTGCCATCGGTTCTAGCACTAGCACAGATACGCAGTATTTT
CAIGSSTSTDTQYF
>TRBD2|TRBJ2-5|many|TRBV4-2
TGTGCCAGCAGGCGAGCGGGGGCTCAAGAGACCCAGTACTTC
CASRRAGAQETQYF
>TRBD1|TRBJ1-1|.|TRBV4-1
TGCGCCAGCAGCCAAGATGAAGGACAGGTGAACACTGAAGCTTTCTTT
CASSQDEGQVNTEAFF
>.|TRBJ1-2|.|TRBV27
TGTGCCAGCAGCCCTTGGGGCCTTAACTATGGCTACACCTTC
CASSPWGLNYGYTF
>.|TRBJ2-7|.|TRBV5-6
TGTGCCAGCAGCTCGGGGCCGGGGAGCTCCTACGAGCAGTACTTC
CASSSGPGSSYEQYF
>TRBD1|TRBJ1-5|few|TRBV7-2
TGTGCCAGCAGCCCACGGACAGGCCAGCCCCAGCATTTT
CASSPRTGQPQHF
>.|TRBJ2-7|.|TRBV7-3
TGTGCCAGCAGCTTAGGACAGAGATCCTACGAGCAGTACTTC
CASSLGQRSYEQYF
>TRBD1|TRBJ2-3|.|TRBV4-2
TGTGCCAGCAGCCAAGGGACAGGCGCAGATACGCAGTATTTT
CASSQGTGADTQYF
>.|TRBJ2-1|.|TRBV7-9
TGTGCCAGCAGCAACACGGGCCGAAGGAATGAGCAGTTCTTC
CASSNTGRRNEQFF
>TRBD1|TRBJ1-2|.|TRBV24-1
TGTGCCACCAGTGATGAGGGGACAGCGGACTATGGCTACACCTTC
CATSDEGTADYGYTF
>.|TRBJ2-1|.|TRBV4-2
TGTGCCAGCAAGACTGTCCGGGACCATGAGCAGTTCTTC
CASKTVRDHEQFF
>TRBD1|TRBJ1-2|.|TRBV28
TGTGCCAGCAGACGAACAGGGGGCAGCTATGGCTACACCTTC
CASRRTGGSYGYTF
>.|TRBJ2-1|.|TRBV10-3
TGTGCCATCAGTGAGTCCGAAAATGAGCAGTTCTTC
CAISESENEQFF
>.|TRBJ2-5|few|TRBV30
TGTGCCTGGAGTGTACCTGAGACCCAGTACTTC
CAWSVPETQYF
>TRBD1|TRBJ1-2|.|TRBV6-2/TRBV6-3
TGTGCCAGCAGAAAACAGGGGTCCTATGGCTACACCTTC
CASRKQGSYGYTF
>.|TRBJ1-5|.|TRBV2
TGTGCCAGCAGTGAAAGCCATAGCAATCAGCCCCAGCATTTT
CASSESHSNQPQHF
>.|TRBJ2-2|many|TRBV28
TGTGCCAGCAGTTTCGGAAACACCGGGGAGCTGTTTTTT
CASSFGNTGELFF